The rows below give T cell receptor beta chains drawn from one sample of a study of shared clonotypes between healthy human individuals. Generated by immunoSEQ multiplex PCR, the TCRdb table keeps only in-frame clones and is missing some. Counted here are about 2.1 million clones, around 93% occurring once; the ten biggest clones make up roughly 1.8%. Sequencing used naive CD8+ T cells from PBMCs. These receptors all come from a man younger than 35 in good health. Some clones in this sample may be carry-over from other donors' samples. The CDR3 runs from the conserved cysteine through the conserved F or W. A D gene is named only where the DNA matches it firmly. For some rows the clone size is stated as once, few or many, or as a class when expanded; others skip it.

J gene: TRBJ2-1
V gene: TRBV4-3
clone size: -
D gene: TRBD1
CDR3 protein: CASSLGQATYNEQFF
CDR3 DNA: TGCGCCAGCAGCCTAGGACAGGCCACCTACAATGAGCAGTTCTTC

J gene: TRBJ2-7
V gene: TRBV5-1
clone size: -
D gene: -
CDR3 protein: CASSLDRSYEQYF
CDR3 DNA: TGCGCCAGCAGCTTGGATCGCAGCTACGAGCAGTACTTC

J gene: TRBJ2-2
V gene: TRBV11-2
clone size: few
D gene: -
CDR3 protein: CASSLVYLTGAGELFF
CDR3 DNA: TGTGCCAGCAGCTTAGTATACCTGACAGGCGCCGGGGAGCTGTTTTTT

J gene: TRBJ2-1
V gene: TRBV29-1
clone size: -
D gene: -
CDR3 protein: CSVEMGYFSYNEQFF
CDR3 DNA: TGCAGCGTTGAGATGGGCTATTTCTCTTACAATGAGCAGTTCTTC

J gene: TRBJ2-1
V gene: TRBV27
clone size: -
D gene: -
CDR3 protein: CASEGVGEQFF
CDR3 DNA: TGTGCCAGCGAAGGGGTGGGTGAGCAGTTCTTC

J gene: TRBJ2-7
V gene: TRBV11-2
clone size: -
D gene: TRBD1
CDR3 protein: CASSLPTGGEQYF
CDR3 DNA: TGTGCCAGCAGCTTACCCACAGGGGGCGAGCAGTACTTC

J gene: TRBJ2-7
V gene: TRBV13
clone size: -
D gene: -
CDR3 protein: CASSLSGGSGYEQYF
CDR3 DNA: TGTGCCAGCAGCTTGAGTGGGGGGTCGGGTTACGAGCAGTACTTC

J gene: TRBJ1-1
V gene: TRBV5-5
clone size: -
D gene: -
CDR3 protein: CASSLSVGMGAEAFF
CDR3 DNA: TGTGCCAGCAGCCTATCAGTAGGGATGGGCGCTGAAGCTTTCTTT

J gene: TRBJ2-1
V gene: TRBV6-4
clone size: -
D gene: TRBD2
CDR3 protein: CASSVSGSLYNEQFF
CDR3 DNA: TGTGCCAGCAGCGTTAGCGGGAGCCTCTACAATGAGCAGTTCTTC

J gene: TRBJ2-2
V gene: TRBV11-2
clone size: -
D gene: TRBD2
CDR3 protein: CASSRISGGESAGELFF
CDR3 DNA: TGTGCCAGCAGCCGAATCTCGGGGGGGGAATCCGCCGGGGAGCTGTTTTTT

J gene: TRBJ2-2
V gene: TRBV7-8
clone size: -
D gene: -
CDR3 protein: CASSLGTANTGELFF
CDR3 DNA: TGTGCCAGCAGCTTAGGGACAGCAAACACCGGGGAGCTGTTTTTT

J gene: TRBJ2-3
V gene: TRBV5-1
clone size: -
D gene: TRBD2
CDR3 protein: CASSLVSGRTDTQYF
CDR3 DNA: TGCGCCAGCAGCTTGGTTAGCGGGAGGACAGATACGCAGTATTTT

J gene: TRBJ1-2
V gene: TRBV11-2
clone size: -
D gene: -
CDR3 protein: CASSFGGPGYTF
CDR3 DNA: TGTGCCAGCAGCTTCGGGGGGCCTGGCTACACCTTC

J gene: TRBJ1-5
V gene: TRBV4-3
clone size: -
D gene: -
CDR3 protein: CASSLGVGGNQPQHF
CDR3 DNA: TGCGCCAGCAGCCTGGGTGTGGGGGGCAATCAGCCCCAGCATTTT

J gene: TRBJ2-7
V gene: TRBV29-1
clone size: -
D gene: -
CDR3 protein: CSVEVPGRSRISYEQYF
CDR3 DNA: TGCAGCGTTGAAGTCCCCGGTCGGAGCAGGATCTCCTACGAGCAGTACTTC

J gene: TRBJ2-7
V gene: TRBV6-1
clone size: -
D gene: TRBD1
CDR3 protein: CASRGQAYEQYF
CDR3 DNA: TGTGCCAGCAGGGGACAGGCCTACGAGCAGTACTTC

J gene: TRBJ1-2
V gene: TRBV5-6
clone size: -
D gene: TRBD1
CDR3 protein: CASSIGQGAIGYTF
CDR3 DNA: TGTGCCAGCAGCATCGGACAGGGGGCCATCGGCTACACCTTC

J gene: TRBJ2-1
V gene: TRBV5-4
clone size: -
D gene: -
CDR3 protein: CASSFRTVYNEQFF
CDR3 DNA: TGTGCCAGCAGCTTCCGGACGGTATACAATGAGCAGTTCTTC

J gene: TRBJ1-2
V gene: TRBV11-1
clone size: -
D gene: -
CDR3 protein: CASSKRAPGAYGYTF
CDR3 DNA: TGTGCCAGCAGCAAAAGGGCCCCGGGCGCATATGGCTACACCTTC

J gene: TRBJ1-5
V gene: TRBV27
clone size: -
D gene: -
CDR3 protein: CASSLYTNQPQHF
CDR3 DNA: TGTGCCAGCAGCTTATACACCAATCAGCCCCAGCATTTT

J gene: TRBJ2-7
V gene: TRBV28
clone size: -
D gene: -
CDR3 protein: CASSHNGIPPYEQYF
CDR3 DNA: TGTGCCAGCAGCCATAACGGGATCCCCCCCTACGAGCAGTACTTC

J gene: TRBJ2-4
V gene: TRBV11-2
clone size: -
D gene: -
CDR3 protein: CASSLSSVNIQYF
CDR3 DNA: TGTGCCAGCAGCTTAAGTAGCGTTAACATTCAGTACTTC

J gene: TRBJ1-3
V gene: TRBV2
clone size: -
D gene: -
CDR3 protein: CASDPGGTGNTIYF
CDR3 DNA: TGTGCCAGTGACCCTGGCGGAACTGGAAACACCATATATTTT

J gene: TRBJ2-3
V gene: TRBV27
clone size: -
D gene: -
CDR3 protein: CASSLPRQRTDTQYF
CDR3 DNA: TGTGCCAGCAGTTTACCCAGACAGCGGACAGATACGCAGTATTTT

J gene: TRBJ1-2
V gene: TRBV7-9
clone size: few
D gene: -
CDR3 protein: CASSFTGTDDSYGYTF
CDR3 DNA: TGTGCCAGCAGCTTCACCGGGACGGATGATTCCTATGGCTACACCTTC

J gene: TRBJ2-7
V gene: TRBV7-6
clone size: -
D gene: TRBD2
CDR3 protein: CASSPTIAGAYEQYF
CDR3 DNA: TGTGCCAGCAGCCCAACTATAGCGGGAGCCTACGAGCAGTACTTC